The next 4 T cell receptor beta chains were all read from a single sample in a study of blood T cell repertoires in COVID-19. Measured with immunoSEQ multiplex PCR; TCRdb has only the in-frame clones, and not every one. This sample has fewer than 300,000 clones, with more than 80% found just once. Sequencing input: PBMCs or T cells enriched from blood (not recorded which). The receptor set was obtained from a woman between 25 and 40 years old who had recovered from COVID-19.

The chain's CDR3 is CSVETPNYGYTF. Written as DNA, the CDR3 is TGCAGCGTTGAGACACCTAACTATGGCTACACCTTC. This chain joins TRBV29-1 and TRBJ1-2; no firm D call. Trimming took 3 bases from V and 0 from J, leaving 5 bases between them. Germline V lookup: CDR1 SQVTM, CDR2 ANQGSEA. The CDR3 runs 12 residues.

In DNA, the CDR3 is TGCAGCGTTGATAGGGGGCGAGGCACTGAAGCTTTCTTT. Amino acid sequence: CSVDRGRGTEAFF. The chain links TRBV29-1 to TRBJ1-1, with TRBD1 matching 7 bases. This CDR3 has 13 amino acids. V trimming: 3 bases; J trimming: 4 bases; junction bases outside the gene matches: 5. Germline CDR1 is SQVTM and CDR2 is ANQGSEA.

The rearrangement joins TRBV29-1 to TRBJ2-6; weak D call: TRBD2 (5 bases). Germline V gene data show CDR1 as SQVTM and CDR2 as ANQGSEA. V lost 4 bases and J lost 0, with 13 bases in between. The CDR3 is made up of 16 amino acids. For the CDR3, the DNA is TGCAGCGTTGGAGGGCCTATTCCCTCTGGGGCCAACGTCCTGACTTTC. Protein: CSVGGPIPSGANVLTF.

This chain uses TRBV7-2 with TRBJ1-5; D may be TRBD1 (5 bases). V was trimmed by 6 bases and J by 4 bases, leaving 16 bases between them. The CDR3 has 15 residues. The germline CDR1 and CDR2 sequences are SGHTA and FQGNSA. The CDR3 region is CASSGGGLPNQPQHF. DNA for the CDR3: TGTGCCAGCAGTGGCGGGGGACTACCAAATCAGCCCCAGCATTTT.